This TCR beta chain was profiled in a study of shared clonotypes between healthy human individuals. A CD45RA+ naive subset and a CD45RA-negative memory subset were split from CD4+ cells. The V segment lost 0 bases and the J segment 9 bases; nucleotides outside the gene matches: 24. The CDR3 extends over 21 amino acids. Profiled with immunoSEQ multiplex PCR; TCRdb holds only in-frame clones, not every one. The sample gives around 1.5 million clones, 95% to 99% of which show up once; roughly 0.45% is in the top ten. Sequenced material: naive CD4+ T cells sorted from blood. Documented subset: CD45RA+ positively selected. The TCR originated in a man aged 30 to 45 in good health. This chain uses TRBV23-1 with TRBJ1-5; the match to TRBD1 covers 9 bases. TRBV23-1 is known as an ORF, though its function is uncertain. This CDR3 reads CASSQSPLRDRDVAGPRPQHF. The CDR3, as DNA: TGCGCCAGCAGTCAATCGCCCTTGAGGGACAGGGATGTAGCCGGCCCTCGGCCCCAGCATTTT.